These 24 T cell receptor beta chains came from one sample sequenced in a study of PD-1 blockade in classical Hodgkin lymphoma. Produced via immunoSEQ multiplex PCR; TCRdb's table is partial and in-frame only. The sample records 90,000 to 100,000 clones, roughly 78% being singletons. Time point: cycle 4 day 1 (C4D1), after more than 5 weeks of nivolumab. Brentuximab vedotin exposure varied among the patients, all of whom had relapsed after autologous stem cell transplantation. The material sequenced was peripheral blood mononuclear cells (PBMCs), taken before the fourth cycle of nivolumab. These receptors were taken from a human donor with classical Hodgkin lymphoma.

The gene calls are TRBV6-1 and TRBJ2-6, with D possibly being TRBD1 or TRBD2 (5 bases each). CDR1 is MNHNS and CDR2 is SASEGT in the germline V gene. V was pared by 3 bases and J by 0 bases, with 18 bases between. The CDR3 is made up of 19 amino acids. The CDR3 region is CASSDRPGPLFSGANVLTF. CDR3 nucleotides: TGTGCCAGCAGTGACCGCCCGGGACCACTCTTCTCTGGGGCCAACGTCCTGACTTTC.

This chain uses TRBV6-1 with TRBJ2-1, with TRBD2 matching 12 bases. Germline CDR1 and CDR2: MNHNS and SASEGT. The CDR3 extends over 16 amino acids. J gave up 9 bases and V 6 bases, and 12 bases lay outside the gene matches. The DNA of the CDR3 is TGTGCCAGCAGAGAATACGGACTAGCGGGGACGGTTGAGCAGTTCTTC. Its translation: CASREYGLAGTVEQFF.

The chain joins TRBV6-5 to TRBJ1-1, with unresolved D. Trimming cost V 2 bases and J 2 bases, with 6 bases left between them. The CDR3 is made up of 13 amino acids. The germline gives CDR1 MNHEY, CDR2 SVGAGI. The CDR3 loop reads CASSYAGNTEAFF. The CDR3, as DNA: TGTGCCAGCAGTTACGCCGGAAACACTGAAGCTTTCTTT.

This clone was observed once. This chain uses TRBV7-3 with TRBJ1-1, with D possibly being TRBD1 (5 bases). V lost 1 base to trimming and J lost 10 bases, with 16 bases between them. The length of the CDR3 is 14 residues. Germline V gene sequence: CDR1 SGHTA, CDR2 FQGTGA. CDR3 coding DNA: TGTGCCAGCAGCTTAAACGGCGGGGACGGGGCAGCTTTCTTT. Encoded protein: CASSLNGGDGAAFF.

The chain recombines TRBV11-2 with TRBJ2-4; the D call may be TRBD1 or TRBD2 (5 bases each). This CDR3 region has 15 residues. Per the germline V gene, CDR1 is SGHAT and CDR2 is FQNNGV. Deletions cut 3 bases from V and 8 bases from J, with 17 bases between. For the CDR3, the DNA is TGTGCCAGCAGCTTCACCGGGACCCCCTATTACATTCAGTACTTC. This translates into CASSFTGTPYYIQYF.

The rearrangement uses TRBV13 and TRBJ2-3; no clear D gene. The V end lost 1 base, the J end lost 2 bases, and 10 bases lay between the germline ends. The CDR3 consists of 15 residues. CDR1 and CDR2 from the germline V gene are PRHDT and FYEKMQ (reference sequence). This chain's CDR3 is CASSLALGFTDTQYF. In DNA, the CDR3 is TGTGCCAGCAGCTTAGCTCTGGGGTTCACAGATACGCAGTATTTT.

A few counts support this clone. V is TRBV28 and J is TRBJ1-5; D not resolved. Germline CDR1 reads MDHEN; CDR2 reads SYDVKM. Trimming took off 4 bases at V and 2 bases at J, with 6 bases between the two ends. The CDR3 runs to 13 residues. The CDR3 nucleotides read TGTGCCAGCAGTTACTCTCGCAATCAGCCCCAGCATTTT. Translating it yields CASSYSRNQPQHF.

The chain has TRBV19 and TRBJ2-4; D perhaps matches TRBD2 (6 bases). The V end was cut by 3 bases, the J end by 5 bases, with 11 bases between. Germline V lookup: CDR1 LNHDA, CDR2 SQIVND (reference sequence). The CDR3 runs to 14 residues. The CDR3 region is CASSIGGLENIQYF. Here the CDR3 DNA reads TGTGCCAGTAGTATCGGGGGTTTGGAAAACATTCAGTACTTC. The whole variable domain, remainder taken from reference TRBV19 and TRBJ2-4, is DGGITQSPKYLFRKEGQNVTLSCEQNLNHDAMYWYRQDPGQGLRLIYYSQIVNDFQKGDIAEGYSVSREKKESFPLTVTSAQKNPTAFYLCASSIGGLENIQYFGAGTRLSVL.

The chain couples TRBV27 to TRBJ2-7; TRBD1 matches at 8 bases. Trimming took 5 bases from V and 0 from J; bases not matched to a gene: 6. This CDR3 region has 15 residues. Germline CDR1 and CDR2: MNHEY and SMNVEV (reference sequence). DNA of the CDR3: TGTGCCAGCAGTACCCGGGACAGGAACTCCTACGAGCAGTACTTC. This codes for CASSTRDRNSYEQYF.

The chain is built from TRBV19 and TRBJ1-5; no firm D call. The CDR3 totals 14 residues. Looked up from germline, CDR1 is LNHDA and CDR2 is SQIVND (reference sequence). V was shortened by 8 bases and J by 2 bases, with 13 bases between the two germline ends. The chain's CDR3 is CASSVRGGNQPQHF. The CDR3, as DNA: TGTGCCAGTTCTGTTCGGGGTGGCAATCAGCCCCAGCATTTT.

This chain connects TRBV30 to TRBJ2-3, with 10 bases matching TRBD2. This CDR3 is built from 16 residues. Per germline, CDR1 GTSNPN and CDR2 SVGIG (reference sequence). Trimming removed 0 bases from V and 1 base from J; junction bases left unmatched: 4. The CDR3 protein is CAWSVRLAGGTDTQYF. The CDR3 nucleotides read TGTGCCTGGAGTGTAAGGCTAGCGGGAGGCACAGATACGCAGTATTTT.

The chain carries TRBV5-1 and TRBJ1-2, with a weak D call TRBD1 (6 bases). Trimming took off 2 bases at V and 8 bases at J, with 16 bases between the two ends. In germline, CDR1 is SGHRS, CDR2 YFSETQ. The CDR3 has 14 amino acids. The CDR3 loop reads CASSFDEQGDGYTF. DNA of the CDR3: TGCGCCAGCAGCTTCGATGAACAGGGCGACGGCTACACCTTC.

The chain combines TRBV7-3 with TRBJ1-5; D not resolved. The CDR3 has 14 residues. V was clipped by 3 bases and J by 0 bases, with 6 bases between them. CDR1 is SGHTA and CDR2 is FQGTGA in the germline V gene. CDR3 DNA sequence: TGTGCCAGCAGCTTTGGGTATAGCAATCAGCCCCAGCATTTT. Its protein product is CASSFGYSNQPQHF.

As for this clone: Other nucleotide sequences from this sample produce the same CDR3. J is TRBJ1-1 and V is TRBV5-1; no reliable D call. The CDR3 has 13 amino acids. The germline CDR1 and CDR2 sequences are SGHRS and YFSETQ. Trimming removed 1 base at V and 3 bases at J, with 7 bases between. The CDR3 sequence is CASSLRGDTEAFF. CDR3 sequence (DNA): TGCGCCAGCAGCTTGCGCGGGGACACTGAAGCTTTCTTT.

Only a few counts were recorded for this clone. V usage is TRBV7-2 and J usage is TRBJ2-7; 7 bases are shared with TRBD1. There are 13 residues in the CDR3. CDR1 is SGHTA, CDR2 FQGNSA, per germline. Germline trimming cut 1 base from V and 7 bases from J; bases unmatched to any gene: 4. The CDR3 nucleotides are TGTGCCAGCAGCTTAGTGGAACAGGGGGAGCAGTACTTC. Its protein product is CASSLVEQGEQYF.

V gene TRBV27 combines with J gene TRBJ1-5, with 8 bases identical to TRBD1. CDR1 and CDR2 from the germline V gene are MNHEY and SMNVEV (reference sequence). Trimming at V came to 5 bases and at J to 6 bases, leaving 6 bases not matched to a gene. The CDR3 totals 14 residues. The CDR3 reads CASSRGTGGQPQHF. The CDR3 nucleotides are TGTGCCAGCAGTAGAGGGACAGGCGGTCAGCCCCAGCATTTT.

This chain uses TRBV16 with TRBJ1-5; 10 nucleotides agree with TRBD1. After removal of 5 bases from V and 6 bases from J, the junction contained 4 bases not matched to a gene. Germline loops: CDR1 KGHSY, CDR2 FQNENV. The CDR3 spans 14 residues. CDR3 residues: CASSDRGRFQPQHF. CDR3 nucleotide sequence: TGTGCCAGCAGCGACAGGGGGCGGTTTCAGCCCCAGCATTTT.

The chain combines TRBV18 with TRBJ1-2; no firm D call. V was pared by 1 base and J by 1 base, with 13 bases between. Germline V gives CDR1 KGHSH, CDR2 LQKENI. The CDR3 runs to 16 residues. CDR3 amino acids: CASSPLLVQINYGYTF. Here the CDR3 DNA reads TGTGCCAGCTCACCACTACTCGTCCAGATTAACTATGGCTACACCTTC.

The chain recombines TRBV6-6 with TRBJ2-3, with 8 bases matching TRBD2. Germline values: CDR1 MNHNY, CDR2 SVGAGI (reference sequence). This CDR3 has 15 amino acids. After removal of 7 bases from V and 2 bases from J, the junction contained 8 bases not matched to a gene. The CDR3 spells CASNPGTRLTDTQYF. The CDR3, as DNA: TGTGCCAGCAACCCCGGGACTAGACTCACAGATACGCAGTATTTT.

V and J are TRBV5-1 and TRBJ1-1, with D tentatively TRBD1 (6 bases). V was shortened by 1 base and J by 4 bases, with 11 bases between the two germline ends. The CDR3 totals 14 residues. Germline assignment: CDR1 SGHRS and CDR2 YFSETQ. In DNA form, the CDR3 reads TGCGCCAGCAGCTTGACAGGGACCCCCACTGAAGCTTTCTTT. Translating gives CASSLTGTPTEAFF.

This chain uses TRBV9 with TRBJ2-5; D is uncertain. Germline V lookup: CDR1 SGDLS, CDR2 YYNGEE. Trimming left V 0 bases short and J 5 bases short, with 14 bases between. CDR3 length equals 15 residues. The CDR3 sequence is CASSVGGRGRETQYF. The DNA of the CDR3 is TGTGCCAGCAGCGTAGGAGGACGAGGCAGGGAGACCCAGTACTTC.

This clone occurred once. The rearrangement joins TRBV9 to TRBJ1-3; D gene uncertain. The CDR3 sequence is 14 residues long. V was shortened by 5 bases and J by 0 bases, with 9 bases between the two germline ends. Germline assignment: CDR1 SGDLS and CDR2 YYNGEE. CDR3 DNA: TGTGCCAGCAGTCCCCAAGGCTCTGGAAACACCATATATTTT. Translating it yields CASSPQGSGNTIYF. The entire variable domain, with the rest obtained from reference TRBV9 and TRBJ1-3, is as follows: DSGVTQTPKHLITATGQRVTLRCSPRSGDLSVYWYQQSLDQGLQFLIQYYNGEERAKGNILERFSAQQFPDLHSELNLSSLELGDSALYFCASSPQGSGNTIYFGEGSWLTVV.

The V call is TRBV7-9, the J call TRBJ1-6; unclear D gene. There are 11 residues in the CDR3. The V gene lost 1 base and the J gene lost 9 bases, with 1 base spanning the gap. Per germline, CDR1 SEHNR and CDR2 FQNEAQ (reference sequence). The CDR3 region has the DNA TGTGCCAGCAGCTTAGGTTCACCCCTCCACTTT. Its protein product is CASSLGSPLHF.

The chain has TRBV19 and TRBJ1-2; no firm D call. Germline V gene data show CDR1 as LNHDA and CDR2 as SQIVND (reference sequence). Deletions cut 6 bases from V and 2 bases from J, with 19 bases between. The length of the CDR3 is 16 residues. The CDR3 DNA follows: TGTGCCAGTAGACCAATGAACATTTATTCAAACTATGGCTACACCTTC. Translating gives CASRPMNIYSNYGYTF.